This T cell receptor (beta chain) was retrieved from a study of T cells after yellow fever vaccination. The overall study: The authors prepared low-cell-number fractions using SMART-Seq v4 Ultra Low Input.

A 5'RACE template-switching step, the method used to make TCR cDNA, added a universal primer site and UMIs. TCRdb used MiXCR to reprocess the 5' RACE reads, holding one entry per CDR3 protein. This sample has 300,000 or so distinct CDR3 sequences, with 8.7% found just once. Germline CDR1 and CDR2: MNHEY and SVGEGT. The CDR3 spans 13 residues. J lost 4 bases, V lost 6 bases, and 2 bases had no gene match. This clonotype was seen only a few times. Its antigen is unidentified. Study results and caveats: Though it reached lower strength, the secondary response hit its peak faster, day 5 versus 15. The booster response re-showed most primary clones: approximately 95% CD4, roughly 91% CD8.

Material: CD4+ T cells sorted from PBMCs, obtained 5 days after the yellow fever booster vaccination. The rearrangement uses TRBV6-2 or TRBV6-3 and TRBJ2-5; the match to TRBD1 covers 10 bases. This clonotype was sampled from a man aged 18 to 29 who received the YFV17D yellow fever vaccine. CDR3 in amino acids: CASRRTGGETQYF. The CDR3 nucleotides are TGTGCCAGCAGGCGGACAGGGGGAGAGACCCAGTACTTC.